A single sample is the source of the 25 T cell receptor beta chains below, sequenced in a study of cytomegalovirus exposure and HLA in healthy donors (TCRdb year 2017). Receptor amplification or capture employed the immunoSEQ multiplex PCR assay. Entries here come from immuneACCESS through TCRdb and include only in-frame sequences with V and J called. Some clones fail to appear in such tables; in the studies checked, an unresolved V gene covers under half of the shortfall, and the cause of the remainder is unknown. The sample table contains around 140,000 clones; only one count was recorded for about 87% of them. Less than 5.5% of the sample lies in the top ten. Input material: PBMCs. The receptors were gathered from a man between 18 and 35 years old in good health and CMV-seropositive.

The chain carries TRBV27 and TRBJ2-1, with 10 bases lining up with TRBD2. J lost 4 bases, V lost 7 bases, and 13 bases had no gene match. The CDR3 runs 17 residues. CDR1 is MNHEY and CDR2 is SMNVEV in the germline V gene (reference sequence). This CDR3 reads CASILNPGTSVYNEQFF. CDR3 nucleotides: TGTGCCAGCATCCTCAACCCCGGGACTAGCGTATACAATGAGCAGTTCTTC.

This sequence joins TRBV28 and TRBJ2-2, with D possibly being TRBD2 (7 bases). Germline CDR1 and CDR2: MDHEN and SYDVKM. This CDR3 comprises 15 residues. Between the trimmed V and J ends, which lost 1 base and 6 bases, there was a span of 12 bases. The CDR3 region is CASSLSGGASGELFF. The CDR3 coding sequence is TGTGCCAGCAGTTTATCGGGGGGCGCGTCCGGGGAGCTGTTTTTT.

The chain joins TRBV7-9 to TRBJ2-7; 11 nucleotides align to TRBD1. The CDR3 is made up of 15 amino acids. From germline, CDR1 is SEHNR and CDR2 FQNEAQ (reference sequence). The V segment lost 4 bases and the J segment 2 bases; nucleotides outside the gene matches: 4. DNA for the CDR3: TGTGCCAGCAGCTCGGGACAGGGGGGCCCCTACGAGCAGTACTTC. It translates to CASSSGQGGPYEQYF. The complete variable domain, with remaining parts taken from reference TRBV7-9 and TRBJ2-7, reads DTGVSQNPRHKITKRGQNVTFRCDPISEHNRLYWYRQTLGQGPEFLTYFQNEAQLEKSRLLSDRFSAERPKGSFSTLEIQRTEQGDSAMYLCASSSGQGGPYEQYFGPGTRLTVT.

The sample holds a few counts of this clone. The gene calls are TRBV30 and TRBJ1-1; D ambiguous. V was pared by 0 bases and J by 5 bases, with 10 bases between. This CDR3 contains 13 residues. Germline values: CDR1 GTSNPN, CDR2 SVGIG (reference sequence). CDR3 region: CAWSVEVRTEAFF. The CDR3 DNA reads TGTGCCTGGAGTGTTGAGGTGCGGACTGAAGCTTTCTTT.

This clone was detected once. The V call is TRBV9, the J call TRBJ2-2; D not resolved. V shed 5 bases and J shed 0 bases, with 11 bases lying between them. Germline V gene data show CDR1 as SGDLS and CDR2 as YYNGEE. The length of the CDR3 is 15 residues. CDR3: CASRPRQTNTGELFF. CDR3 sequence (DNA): TGTGCCAGCAGACCGAGGCAGACGAACACCGGGGAGCTGTTTTTT.

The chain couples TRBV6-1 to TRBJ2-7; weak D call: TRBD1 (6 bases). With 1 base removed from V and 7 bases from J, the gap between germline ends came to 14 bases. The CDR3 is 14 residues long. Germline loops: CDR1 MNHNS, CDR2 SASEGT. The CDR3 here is CASSEGGPRGEQYF. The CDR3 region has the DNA TGTGCCAGCAGTGAAGGGGGGCCCCGCGGGGAGCAGTACTTC.

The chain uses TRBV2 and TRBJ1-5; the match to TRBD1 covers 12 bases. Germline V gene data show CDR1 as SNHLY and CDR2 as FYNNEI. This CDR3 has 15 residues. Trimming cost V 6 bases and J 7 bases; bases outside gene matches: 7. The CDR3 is CASSSGQGAGQPQHF. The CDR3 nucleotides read TGTGCCAGCAGCTCGGGACAGGGGGCAGGACAGCCCCAGCATTTT.

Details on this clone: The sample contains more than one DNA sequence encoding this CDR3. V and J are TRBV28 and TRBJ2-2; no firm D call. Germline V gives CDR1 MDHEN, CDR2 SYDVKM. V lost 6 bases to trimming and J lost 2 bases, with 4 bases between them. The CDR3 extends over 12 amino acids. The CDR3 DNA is TGTGCCAGCAGCCTCAACACCGGGGAGCTGTTTTTT. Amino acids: CASSLNTGELFF.

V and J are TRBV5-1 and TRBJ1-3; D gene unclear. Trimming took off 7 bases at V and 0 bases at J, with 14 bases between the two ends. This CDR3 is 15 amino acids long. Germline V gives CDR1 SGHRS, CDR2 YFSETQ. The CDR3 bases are TGCGCCAGCCACCCTGGGCCCGGCTCTGGAAACACCATATATTTT. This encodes CASHPGPGSGNTIYF.

The CDR3 DNA reads as TGTGCCAGCAGCTTATCAGGGCAACACACTGAAGCTTTCTTT. Amino acids: CASSLSGQHTEAFF. The chain combines TRBV11-2 with TRBJ1-1; perhaps TRBD1 as D (5 bases). Germline CDR1 and CDR2: SGHAT and FQNNGV. V was pared by 2 bases and J by 3 bases, with 10 bases between. The CDR3 totals 14 residues.

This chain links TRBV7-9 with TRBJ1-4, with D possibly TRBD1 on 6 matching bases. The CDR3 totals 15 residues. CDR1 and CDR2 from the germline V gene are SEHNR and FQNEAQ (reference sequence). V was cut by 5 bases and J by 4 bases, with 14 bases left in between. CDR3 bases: TGTGCCAGCAGCCATCGGGACACCCTTAATGAAAAACTGTTTTTT. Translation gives CASSHRDTLNEKLFF. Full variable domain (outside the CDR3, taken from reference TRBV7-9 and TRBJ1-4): DTGVSQNPRHKITKRGQNVTFRCDPISEHNRLYWYRQTLGQGPEFLTYFQNEAQLEKSRLLSDRFSAERPKGSFSTLEIQRTEQGDSAMYLCASSHRDTLNEKLFFGSGTQLSVL.

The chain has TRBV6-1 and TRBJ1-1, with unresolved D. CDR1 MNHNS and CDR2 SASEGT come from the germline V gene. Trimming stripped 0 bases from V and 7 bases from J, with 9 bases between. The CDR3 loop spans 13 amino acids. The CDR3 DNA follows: TGTGCCAGCAGTGAAGCTCGACGGAGTGAAGCTTTCTTT. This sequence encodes CASSEARRSEAFF.

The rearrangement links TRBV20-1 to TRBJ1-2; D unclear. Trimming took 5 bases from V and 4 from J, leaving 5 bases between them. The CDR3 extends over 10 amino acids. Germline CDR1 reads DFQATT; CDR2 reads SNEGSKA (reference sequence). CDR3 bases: TGCAGTGCTGGCCTCTATGGCTACACCTTC. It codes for CSAGLYGYTF.

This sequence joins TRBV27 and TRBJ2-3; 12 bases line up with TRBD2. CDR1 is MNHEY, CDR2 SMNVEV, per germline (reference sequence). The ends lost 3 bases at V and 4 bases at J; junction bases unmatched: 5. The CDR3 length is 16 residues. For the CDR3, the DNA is TGTGCCAGCAGTTTTTCTAGCGGGAGGGAGGCAGATACGCAGTATTTT. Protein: CASSFSSGREADTQYF.

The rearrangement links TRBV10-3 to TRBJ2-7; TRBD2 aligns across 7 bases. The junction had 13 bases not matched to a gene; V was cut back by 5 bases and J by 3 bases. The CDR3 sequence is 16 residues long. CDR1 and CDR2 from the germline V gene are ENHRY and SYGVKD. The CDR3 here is CAISSRSGGQGYEQYF. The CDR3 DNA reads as TGTGCCATCAGTTCGCGTTCGGGGGGTCAGGGCTACGAGCAGTACTTC.

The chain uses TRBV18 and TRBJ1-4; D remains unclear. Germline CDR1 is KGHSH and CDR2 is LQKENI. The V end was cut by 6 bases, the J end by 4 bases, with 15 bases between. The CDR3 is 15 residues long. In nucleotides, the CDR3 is TGTGCCAGCTCCCGCGGAATTCTGTTTAATGAAAAACTGTTTTTT. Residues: CASSRGILFNEKLFF.

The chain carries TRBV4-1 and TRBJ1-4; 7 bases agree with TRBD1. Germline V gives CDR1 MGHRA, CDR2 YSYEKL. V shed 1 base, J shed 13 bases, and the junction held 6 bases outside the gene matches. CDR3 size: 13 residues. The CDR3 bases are TGCGCCAGCAGCCAAGGATTGACAGGGCTACTGTTTTTT. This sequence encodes CASSQGLTGLLFF.

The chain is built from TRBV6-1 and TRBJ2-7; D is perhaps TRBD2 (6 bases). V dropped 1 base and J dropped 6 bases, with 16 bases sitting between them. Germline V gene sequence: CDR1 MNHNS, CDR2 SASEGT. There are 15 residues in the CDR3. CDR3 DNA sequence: TGTGCCAGCAGTGAAGAAACGTGGAGGGAGTCCGAGCAGTACTTC. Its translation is CASSEETWRESEQYF.

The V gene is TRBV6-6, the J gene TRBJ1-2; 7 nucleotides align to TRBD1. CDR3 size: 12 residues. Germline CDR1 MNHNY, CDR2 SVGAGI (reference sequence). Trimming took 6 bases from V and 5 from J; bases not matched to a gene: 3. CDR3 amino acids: CASRRDRYGYTF. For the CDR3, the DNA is TGTGCCAGCAGGCGGGACAGATATGGCTACACCTTC.

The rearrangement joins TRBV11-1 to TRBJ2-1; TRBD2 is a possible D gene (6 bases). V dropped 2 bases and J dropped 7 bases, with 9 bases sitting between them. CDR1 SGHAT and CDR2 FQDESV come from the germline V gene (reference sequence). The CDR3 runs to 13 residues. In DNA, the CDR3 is TGTGCCAGCAGCTTATGGGGAGGTAATGAGCAGTTCTTC. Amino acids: CASSLWGGNEQFF. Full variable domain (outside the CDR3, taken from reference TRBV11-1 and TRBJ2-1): EAEVAQSPRYKITEKSQAVAFWCDPISGHATLYWYRQILGQGPELLVQFQDESVVDDSQLPKDRFSAERLKGVDSTLKIQPAELGDSAMYLCASSLWGGNEQFFGPGTRLTVL.

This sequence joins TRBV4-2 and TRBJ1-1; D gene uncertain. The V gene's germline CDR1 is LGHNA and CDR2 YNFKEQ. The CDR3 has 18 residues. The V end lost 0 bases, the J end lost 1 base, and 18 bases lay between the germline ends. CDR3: CASSQESLGGGRNTEAFF. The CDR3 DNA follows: TGTGCCAGCAGCCAAGAAAGTCTTGGTGGCGGGCGGAACACTGAAGCTTTCTTT.

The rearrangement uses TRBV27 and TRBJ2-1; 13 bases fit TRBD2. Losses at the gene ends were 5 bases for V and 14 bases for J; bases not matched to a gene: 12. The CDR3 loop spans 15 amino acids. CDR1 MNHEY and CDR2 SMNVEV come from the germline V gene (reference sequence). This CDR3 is CASSKSGTSGAKEFF. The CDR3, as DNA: TGTGCCAGCAGTAAATCCGGGACTAGCGGGGCCAAGGAGTTCTTC.

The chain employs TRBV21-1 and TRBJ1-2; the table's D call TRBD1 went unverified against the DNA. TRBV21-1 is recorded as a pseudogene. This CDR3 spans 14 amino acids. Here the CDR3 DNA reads TGTGCCAGCAGGATCCGGGACAGGGCCTATGGCTACACCTTC. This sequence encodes CASRIRDRAYGYTF.

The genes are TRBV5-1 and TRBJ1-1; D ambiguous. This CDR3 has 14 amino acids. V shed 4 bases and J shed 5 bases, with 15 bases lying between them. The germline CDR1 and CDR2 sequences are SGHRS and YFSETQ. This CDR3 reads CASSGDREWTEAFF. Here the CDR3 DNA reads TGCGCCAGCAGCGGCGATAGGGAGTGGACTGAAGCTTTCTTT.

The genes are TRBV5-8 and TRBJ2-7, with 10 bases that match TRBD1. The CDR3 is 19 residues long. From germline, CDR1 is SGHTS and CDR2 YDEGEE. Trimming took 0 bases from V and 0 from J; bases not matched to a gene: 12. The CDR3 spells CASSLATFAGQGSSYEQYF. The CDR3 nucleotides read TGTGCCAGCAGCTTGGCCACCTTTGCGGGACAGGGGTCCTCCTACGAGCAGTACTTC.